This TCR beta chain was identified in a study of metastatic and nonmetastatic thyroid tumors. In the study overall: Both malignant and benign thyroid patients supplied peripheral blood and tumor or nodule tissue samples, across which the repertoires of these patients were then compared. Study-wide points: As reported, TCR beta diversity in blood and tumor was significantly higher in malignant thyroid tumors than in benign nodules.

This clone appeared a few times. What it recognizes is unknown. Under the authors' procedure: A classifier for distant metastasis in papillary thyroid cancer was constructed using CDR3 differences observed across clinicopathological groups. TCRdb reassembled clones from the PCR reads with MiXCR. The V and J calls and clone size are TCRdb's, not the authors'. The sample lists some 11,000 clones; about 31% were seen once. Patients were all untreated before their thyroid surgery. This CDR3 has 15 amino acids. Germline values: CDR1 MNHEY, CDR2 SVGAGI. Trimming took 7 bases from V and 4 from J, leaving 19 bases between them.

The chain couples TRBV6-5 to TRBJ1-2; D may be TRBD1 (6 bases). This receptor was identified in a female donor with papillary thyroid cancer or a benign thyroid nodule (not recorded which). Some clones in this sample may be carry-over from other donors' samples. Material: tumor tissue. The CDR3 nucleotides read TGTGCCAGCATTACACCAGGGGCACTTGCCTATGGCTACACCTTC. It encodes CASITPGALAYGYTF.